These 3 T cell receptor beta chains share one sample of origin, sequenced in a study of regulatory T cells in long-lasting Graves disease. Noted time point: newly diagnosed GD, antithyroid drugs for less than 3 months. Construction of the TCR library relied on RNA isolated from PBMCs. Libraries of TCR beta came from iRepertoire HTBI primers plus Arm-PCR of CDR3 regions. TCRdb re-called the multiplex PCR reads with MiXCR, one entry per CDR3 protein. The data show about 620,000 distinct CDR3 sequences, with about 16% seen just once and 18% held by the top ten. Separately, the same data were catalogued under a study of T cells in Graves' hyperthyroidism and ophthalmopathy.

Here the sequenced sample was peripheral blood mononuclear cells (PBMCs), taken at new diagnosis, from a patient treated with antithyroid drugs. Source of these receptors: a woman aged 25 to 39 with Graves disease.

This rearrangement joins TRBV20-1 to TRBJ2-3, with 11 nucleotides matching TRBD1. Germline loops: CDR1 DFQATT, CDR2 SNEGSKA (reference sequence). This CDR3 has 13 residues. With 5 bases clipped from V and 7 bases from J, the junction kept 5 bases outside the gene matches. CDR3 loop: CSASGTGGNTQYF. The CDR3 DNA follows: TGCAGTGCTTCCGGGACAGGGGGGAATACGCAGTATTTT.

This clonotype was observed once. A read error is possible here, since a much larger clone lies one base away. This CDR3 is missing its conserved last phenylalanine or tryptophan, likely due to a read error. The rearrangement links TRBV28 to TRBJ2-1; perhaps TRBD1 as D (5 bases). The CDR3 has 14 residues. Germline CDR1 is MDHEN and CDR2 is SYDVKM. Trimming took off 3 bases at V and 7 bases at J, with 13 bases between the two ends. CDR3 sequence (DNA): TGTGCCAGCAGTTTGGGCAGGGCGAGTAATGAGCAGTTCCTC. Protein: CASSLGRASNEQFL.

The table lists this clonotype with a few counts. Germline and junction disagree at one end, which may indicate a read error. V usage is TRBV7-3 and J usage is TRBJ2-1; 11 positions match TRBD2. Germline V gene data show CDR1 as SGHTA and CDR2 as FQGTGA. This CDR3 is built from 15 residues. The CDR3 spells CASGLRGLADNEQFF. The CDR3 DNA follows: TGTGCCAGCGGCTTAAGGGGACTAGCGGACAATGAGCAGTTCTTC.